This TCR beta chain is drawn from a study of identical twins. Notes on the study in general: Clonotypes of the beta chain that were abundant in cord blood carried fewer insertions (memory repertoires showed none).

TCRdb processed the 5' RACE reads anew with MiXCR; each CDR3 protein has one entry. The sample lists 250,000 or so distinct CDR3 sequences, approximately 8.3% seen once, with approximately 3% in the top ten. Looked up from germline, CDR1 is LGHNA and CDR2 is YSLEER. This CDR3 has 15 amino acids. The ends were cut back, 1 base at V and 3 bases at J, with 13 bases in the middle. In this sample, this clonotype turned up many times. Its specificity is unknown. This same sample was also part of a study on yellow fever vaccine responses in identical twins. That source notes: Reports say the vaccine T cell response in twins looked partly convergent and partly personalized.

Material: CD8+ T cells sorted from blood. The chain uses TRBV4-3 and TRBJ2-7; D is uncertain. The origin of this receptor is a woman younger than 35 in good health. In DNA form, the CDR3 reads TGCGCCAGCAGCCAAGTTTTTGACTCGTTCTACGAGCAGTACTTC. Its translation is CASSQVFDSFYEQYF.